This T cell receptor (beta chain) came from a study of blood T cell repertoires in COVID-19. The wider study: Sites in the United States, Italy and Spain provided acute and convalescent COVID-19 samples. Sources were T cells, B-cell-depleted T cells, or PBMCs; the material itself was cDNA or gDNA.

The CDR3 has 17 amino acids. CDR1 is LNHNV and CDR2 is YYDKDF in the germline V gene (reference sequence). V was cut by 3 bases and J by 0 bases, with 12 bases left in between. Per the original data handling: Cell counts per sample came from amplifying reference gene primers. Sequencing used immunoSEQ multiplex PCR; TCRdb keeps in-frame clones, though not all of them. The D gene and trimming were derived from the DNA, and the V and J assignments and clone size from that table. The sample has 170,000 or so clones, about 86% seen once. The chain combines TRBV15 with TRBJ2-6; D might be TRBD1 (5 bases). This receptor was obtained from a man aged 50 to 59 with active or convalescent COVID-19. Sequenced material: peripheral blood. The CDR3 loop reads CATSSRTTGSGANVLTF. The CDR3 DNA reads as TGTGCCACCAGCAGTCGGACAACCGGCTCTGGGGCCAACGTCCTGACTTTC. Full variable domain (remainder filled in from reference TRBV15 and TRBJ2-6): DAMVIQNPRYQVTQFGKPVTLSCSQTLNHNVMYWYQQKSSQAPKLLFHYYDKDFNNEADTPDNFQSRRPNTSFCFLDIRSPGLGDTAMYLCATSSRTTGSGANVLTFGAGSRLTVL.